The clone carrying this TCR beta chain was seen a few times. The same CDR3 also results from other DNA sequences found in this sample. Germline-derived CDR1 and CDR2 are MNHEY and SVGAGI. Trimming removed 6 bases from V and 0 bases from J, with 9 bases in between. The CDR3 is made up of 14 amino acids. The sample belongs to a study of blood T cell repertoires in COVID-19. Study information: Some COVID-19 samples were acute and others convalescent; all came from the United States, Italy and Spain.

Sequenced by immunoSEQ multiplex PCR; TCRdb stores in-frame clones only, minus some. The repertoire holds fewer than 300,000 clones, 82% seen once, with about 3% in the top ten. This sequence was found in a woman in her late teens or twenties with acute or convalescent COVID-19. Sequencing was carried out using peripheral blood. The rearrangement uses TRBV6-5 and TRBJ1-3; no reliable D call. The CDR3 nucleotides read TGTGCCAGCAGCAGGCTTATCTCTGGAAACACCATATATTTT. Protein: CASSRLISGNTIYF.